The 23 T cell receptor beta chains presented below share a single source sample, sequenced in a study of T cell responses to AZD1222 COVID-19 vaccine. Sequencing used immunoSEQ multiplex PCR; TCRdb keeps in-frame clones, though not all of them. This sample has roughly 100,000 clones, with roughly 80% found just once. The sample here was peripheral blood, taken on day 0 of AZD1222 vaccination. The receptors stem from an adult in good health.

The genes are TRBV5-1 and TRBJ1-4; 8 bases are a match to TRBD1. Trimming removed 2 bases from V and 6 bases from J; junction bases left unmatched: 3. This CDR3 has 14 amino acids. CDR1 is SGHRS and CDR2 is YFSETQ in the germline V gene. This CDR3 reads CASSLGQGDEKLFF. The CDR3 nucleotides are TGCGCCAGCAGCTTAGGACAGGGCGATGAAAAACTGTTTTTT.

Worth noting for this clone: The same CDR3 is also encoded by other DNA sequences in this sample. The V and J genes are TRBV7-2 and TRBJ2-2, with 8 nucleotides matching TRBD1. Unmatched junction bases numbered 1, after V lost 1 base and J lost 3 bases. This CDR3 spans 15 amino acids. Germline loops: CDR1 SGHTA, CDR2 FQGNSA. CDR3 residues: CASSLGTGYTGELFF. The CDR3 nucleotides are TGTGCCAGCAGCTTAGGGACAGGGTACACCGGGGAGCTGTTTTTT.

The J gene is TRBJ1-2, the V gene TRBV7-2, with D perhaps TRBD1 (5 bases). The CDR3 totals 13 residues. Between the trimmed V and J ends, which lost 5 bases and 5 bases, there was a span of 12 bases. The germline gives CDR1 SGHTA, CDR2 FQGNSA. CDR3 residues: CASSPNRQYGYTF. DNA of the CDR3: TGTGCCAGCAGCCCGAACCGACAGTATGGCTACACCTTC.

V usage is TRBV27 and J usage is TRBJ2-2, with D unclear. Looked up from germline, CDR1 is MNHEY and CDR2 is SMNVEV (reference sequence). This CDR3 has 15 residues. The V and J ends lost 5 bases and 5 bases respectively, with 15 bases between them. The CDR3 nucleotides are TGTGCCAGCAGTGCCCTCCGAACATCGACCGGGGAGCTGTTTTTT. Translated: CASSALRTSTGELFF.

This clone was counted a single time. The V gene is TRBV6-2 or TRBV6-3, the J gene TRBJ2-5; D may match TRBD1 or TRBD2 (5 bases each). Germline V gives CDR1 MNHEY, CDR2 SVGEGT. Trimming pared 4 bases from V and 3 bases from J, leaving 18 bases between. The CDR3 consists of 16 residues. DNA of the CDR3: TGTGCCAGCAGTTTCCCAGCAACGGGACGAAAAGAGACCCAGTACTTC. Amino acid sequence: CASSFPATGRKETQYF.

CDR3 residues: CASSLYENTEAFF. The CDR3 DNA reads as TGTGCCAGCAGCTTATACGAGAACACTGAAGCTTTCTTT. V usage is TRBV7-2 and J usage is TRBJ1-1, with D unclear. V was clipped by 2 bases and J by 1 base, with 5 bases between them. From germline, CDR1 is SGHTA and CDR2 FQGNSA. The CDR3 has 13 amino acids. The full variable domain, in which reference TRBV7-2 and TRBJ1-1 provide the parts outside the CDR3, is GAGVSQSPSNKVTEKGKDVELRCDPISGHTALYWYRQSLGQGLEFLIYFQGNSAPDKSGLPSDRFSAERTGGSVSTLTIQRTQQEDSAVYLCASSLYENTEAFFGQGTRLTVV.

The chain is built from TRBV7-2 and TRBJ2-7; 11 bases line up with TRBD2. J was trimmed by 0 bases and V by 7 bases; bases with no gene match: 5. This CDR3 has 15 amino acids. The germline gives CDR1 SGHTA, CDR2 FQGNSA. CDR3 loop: CASTPTSGVSYEQYF. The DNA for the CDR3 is TGTGCCAGCACCCCGACTAGCGGGGTCTCCTACGAGCAGTACTTC.

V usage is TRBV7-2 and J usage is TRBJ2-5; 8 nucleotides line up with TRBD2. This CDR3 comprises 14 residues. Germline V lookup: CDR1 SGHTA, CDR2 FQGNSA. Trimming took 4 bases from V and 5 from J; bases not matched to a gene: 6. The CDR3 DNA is TGTGCCAGCAGCTCCTACTTAGCGGGGGAGACCCAGTACTTC. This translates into CASSSYLAGETQYF. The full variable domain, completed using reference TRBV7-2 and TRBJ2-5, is GAGVSQSPSNKVTEKGKDVELRCDPISGHTALYWYRQSLGQGLEFLIYFQGNSAPDKSGLPSDRFSAERTGGSVSTLTIQRTQQEDSAVYLCASSSYLAGETQYFGPGTRLLVL.

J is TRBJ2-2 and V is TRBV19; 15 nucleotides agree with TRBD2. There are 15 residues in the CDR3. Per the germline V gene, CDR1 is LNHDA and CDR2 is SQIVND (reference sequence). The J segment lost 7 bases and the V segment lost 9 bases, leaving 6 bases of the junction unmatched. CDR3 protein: CASRTSGGAVGELFF. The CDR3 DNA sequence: TGTGCCAGCAGGACTAGCGGGGGGGCCGTCGGGGAGCTGTTTTTT.

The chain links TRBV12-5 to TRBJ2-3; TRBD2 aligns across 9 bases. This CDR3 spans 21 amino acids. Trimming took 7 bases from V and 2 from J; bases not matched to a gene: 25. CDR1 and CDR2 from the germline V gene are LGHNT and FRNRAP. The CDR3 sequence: CASAPPRLRASGVLDTDTQYF. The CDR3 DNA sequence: TGTGCTAGTGCTCCACCCCGGCTTCGGGCTAGCGGGGTCCTGGACACAGATACGCAGTATTTT.

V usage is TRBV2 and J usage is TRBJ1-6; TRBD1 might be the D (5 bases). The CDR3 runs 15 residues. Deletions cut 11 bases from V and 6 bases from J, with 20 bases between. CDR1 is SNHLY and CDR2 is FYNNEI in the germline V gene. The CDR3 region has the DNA TGTGCCGGCTCCTCCCTTACAGGAGGTAATTCACCCCTCCACTTT. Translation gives CAGSSLTGGNSPLHF.

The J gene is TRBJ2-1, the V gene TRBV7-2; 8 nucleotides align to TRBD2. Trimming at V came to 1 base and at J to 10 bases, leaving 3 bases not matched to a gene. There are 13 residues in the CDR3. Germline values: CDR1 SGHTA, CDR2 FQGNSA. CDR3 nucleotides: TGTGCCAGCAGCTTAGACCCTAGCGGGGAGCAGTTCTTC. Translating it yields CASSLDPSGEQFF.

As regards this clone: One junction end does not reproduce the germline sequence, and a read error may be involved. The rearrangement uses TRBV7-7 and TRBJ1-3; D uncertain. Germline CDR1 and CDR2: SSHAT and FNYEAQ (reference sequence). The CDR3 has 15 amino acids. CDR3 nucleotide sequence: TGTGCTAGCAGCTTAGACCTGGGATCTGGAAACACCATATATTTT. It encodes CASSLDLGSGNTIYF. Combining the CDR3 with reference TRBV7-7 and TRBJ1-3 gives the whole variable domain GAGVSQSPRYKVTKRGQDVTLRCDPISSHATLYWYQQALGQGPEFLTYFNYEAQPDKSGLPSDRFSAERPEGSISTLTIQRTEQRDSAMYRCASSLDLGSGNTIYFGEGSWLTVV.

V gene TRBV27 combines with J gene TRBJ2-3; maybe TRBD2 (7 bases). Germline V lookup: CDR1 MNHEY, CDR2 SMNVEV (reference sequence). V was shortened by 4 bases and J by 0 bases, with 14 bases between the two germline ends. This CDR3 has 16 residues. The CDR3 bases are TGTGCCAGCAGTTCCATCCGGGGGGCAAGCACAGATACGCAGTATTTT. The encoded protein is CASSSIRGASTDTQYF.

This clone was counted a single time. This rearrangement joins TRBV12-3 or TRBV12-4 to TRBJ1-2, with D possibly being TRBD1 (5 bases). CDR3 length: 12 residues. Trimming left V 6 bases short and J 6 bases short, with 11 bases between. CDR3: CASSFSGNGYTF. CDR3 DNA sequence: TGTGCCAGCAGCTTTTCAGGGAATGGCTACACCTTC.

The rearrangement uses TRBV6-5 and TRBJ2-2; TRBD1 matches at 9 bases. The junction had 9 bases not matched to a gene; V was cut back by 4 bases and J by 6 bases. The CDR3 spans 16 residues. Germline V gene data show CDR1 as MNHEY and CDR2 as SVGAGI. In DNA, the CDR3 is TGTGCCAGCAGTTTAACAGGGGGCAGGACACCCGGGGAGCTGTTTTTT. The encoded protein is CASSLTGGRTPGELFF.

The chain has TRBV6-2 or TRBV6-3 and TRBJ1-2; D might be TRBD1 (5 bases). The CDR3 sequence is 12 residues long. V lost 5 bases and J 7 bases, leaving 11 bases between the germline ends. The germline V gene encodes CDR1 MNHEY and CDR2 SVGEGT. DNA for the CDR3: TGTGCCAGCAGTGGACACGGTAGTGGCTACACCTTC. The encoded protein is CASSGHGSGYTF.

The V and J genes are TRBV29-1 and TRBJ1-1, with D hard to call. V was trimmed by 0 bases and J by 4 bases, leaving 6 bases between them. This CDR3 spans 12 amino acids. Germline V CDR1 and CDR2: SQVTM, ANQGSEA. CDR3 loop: CSVEDQSTEAFF. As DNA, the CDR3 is TGCAGCGTTGAAGATCAAAGCACTGAAGCTTTCTTT.

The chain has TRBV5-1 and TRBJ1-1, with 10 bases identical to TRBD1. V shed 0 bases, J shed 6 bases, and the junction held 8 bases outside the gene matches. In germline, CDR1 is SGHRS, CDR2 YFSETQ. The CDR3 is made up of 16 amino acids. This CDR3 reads CASSLAWDRGEPEAFF. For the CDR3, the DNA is TGCGCCAGCAGCTTGGCATGGGACAGGGGTGAGCCTGAAGCTTTCTTT.

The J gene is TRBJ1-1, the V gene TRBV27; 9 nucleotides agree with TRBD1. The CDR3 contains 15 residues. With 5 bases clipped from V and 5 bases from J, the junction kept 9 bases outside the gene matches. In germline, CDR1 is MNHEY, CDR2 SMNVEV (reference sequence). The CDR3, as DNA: TGTGCCAGCAGTGGCCTGGGACAGGGTGGGACTGAAGCTTTCTTT. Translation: CASSGLGQGGTEAFF.

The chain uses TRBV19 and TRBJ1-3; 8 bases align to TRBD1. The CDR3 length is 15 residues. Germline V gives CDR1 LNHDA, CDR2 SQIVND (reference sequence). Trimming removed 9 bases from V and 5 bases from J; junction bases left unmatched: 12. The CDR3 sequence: CASTTDRGLRNTIYF. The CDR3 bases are TGTGCCAGCACCACCGACAGGGGCCTTCGAAACACCATATATTTT. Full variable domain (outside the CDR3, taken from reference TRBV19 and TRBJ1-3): DGGITQSPKYLFRKEGQNVTLSCEQNLNHDAMYWYRQDPGQGLRLIYYSQIVNDFQKGDIAEGYSVSREKKESFPLTVTSAQKNPTAFYLCASTTDRGLRNTIYFGEGSWLTVV.

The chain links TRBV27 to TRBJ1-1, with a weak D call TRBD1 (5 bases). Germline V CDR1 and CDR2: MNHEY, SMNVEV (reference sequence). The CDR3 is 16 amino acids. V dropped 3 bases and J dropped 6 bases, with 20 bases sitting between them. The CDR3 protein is CASSFSGIGVVSEAFF. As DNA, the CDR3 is TGTGCCAGCAGTTTTTCAGGGATCGGGGTTGTCTCTGAAGCTTTCTTT.

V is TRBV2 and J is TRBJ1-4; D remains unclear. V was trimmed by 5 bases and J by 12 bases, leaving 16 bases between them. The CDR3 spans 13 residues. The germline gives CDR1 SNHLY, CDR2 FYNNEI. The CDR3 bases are TGTGCCAGCAGTTACCAGGTGAATTTGGAACTGTTTTTT. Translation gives CASSYQVNLELFF.